A few counts support the clone carrying this TCR beta chain. Its antigen is not identified. This CDR3 comprises 15 residues. With 3 bases removed from V and 7 bases from J, the gap between germline ends came to 16 bases. Germline CDR1 reads SGHVS; CDR2 reads FQNEAQ. A single record per CDR3 protein comes from TCRdb applying MiXCR to the reads. The sample records approximately 280,000 distinct CDR3 sequences, 20% to 25% being singletons. The data originate from a study of T cell repertoires in cytomegalovirus infection. This sequence was found in a human donor in good health (CMV status not recorded). Some clones in this sample may be carry-over from other donors' samples. The sample in question was cultured PBMCs, obtained from culture after CMV antigen stimulation. The V and J genes are TRBV7-8 and TRBJ2-1, with D perhaps TRBD1 or TRBD2 (5 bases each). CDR3 loop: CASSFPGPILNEQFF. The CDR3 nucleotides read TGTGCCAGCAGCTTCCCGGGGCCGATTCTTAATGAGCAGTTCTTC.